What follows describes a single T cell receptor (beta chain). This sample is drawn from a study of spatial heterogeneity in lung cancer. Indicated time point: sample taken at primary tumor resection. Unsorted whole RNA samples from tumor, nontumor lung or frozen PBMC were sequenced. The donors were 70 or so patients with non-small cell lung cancer that was early-stage and untreated. One entry per CDR3 protein results from TCRdb running MiXCR on the 5' RACE reads. The sample shows around 50,000 distinct CDR3 sequences, roughly 7.6% of them seen only once. The V gene lost 1 base and the J gene lost 6 bases, with 8 bases spanning the gap. The CDR3 has 13 residues. The germline V gene has CDR1 LNHDA and CDR2 SQIVND (reference sequence).

J is TRBJ2-3 and V is TRBV19; no clear D gene. The TCR sequence derives from a female donor with early-stage non-small cell lung cancer. The source was PBMCs, collected at surgery. This CDR3 is CASSIGPGDTQYF. The CDR3 DNA sequence: TGTGCCAGTAGTATAGGTCCCGGGGATACGCAGTATTTT.